A single sample gave rise to the 10 T cell receptor beta chains below, sequenced in a study of blood T cell repertoires in COVID-19. Only in-frame clones appear in the TCRdb table, and some are missing; sequencing was by immunoSEQ multiplex PCR. The repertoire holds about 260,000 clones, with about 89% as singletons. The sequencing input was peripheral blood. The receptors derive from a man aged 35-49 years with active or convalescent COVID-19.

This rearrangement joins TRBV5-8 to TRBJ2-3, with TRBD2 matching over 9 bases. From germline, CDR1 is SGHTS and CDR2 YDEGEE. The CDR3 spans 16 residues. J gave up 2 bases and V 4 bases, and 8 bases lay outside the gene matches. As DNA, the CDR3 is TGTGCCAGCAGCCCGAGCGCTAGCGGGATCACAGATACGCAGTATTTT. Protein: CASSPSASGITDTQYF.

The chain is built from TRBV7-6 and TRBJ1-4, with D perhaps TRBD1 (5 bases). V was trimmed by 7 bases and J by 6 bases, leaving 18 bases between them. Per germline, CDR1 SGHVS and CDR2 FNYEAQ. This CDR3 is 15 amino acids long. Written as DNA, the CDR3 is TGTGCCAGCACCCTACGGGCAGGGAAGCATGAAAAACTGTTTTTT. Its translation is CASTLRAGKHEKLFF.

On this clone: Other DNA sequences in the sample encode the same CDR3. The rearrangement joins TRBV7-3 to TRBJ2-6; a weak D match, TRBD1 (6 bases). The CDR3 contains 17 residues. Germline lookup yields CDR1 SGHTA and CDR2 FQGTGA. V was cut by 0 bases and J by 3 bases, with 12 bases left in between. CDR3 sequence reads: CASSLTPGVGGANVLTF. The CDR3 DNA is TGTGCCAGCAGCTTAACCCCAGGGGTCGGTGGGGCCAACGTCCTGACTTTC.

V and J are TRBV6-1 and TRBJ2-3; D remains ambiguous. CDR1 is MNHNS and CDR2 is SASEGT in the germline V gene. V gave up 1 base and J gave up 1 base, with 6 bases separating them. CDR3 length: 14 residues. As DNA, the CDR3 is TGTGCCAGCAGTGAAGTGAGCGGCACAGATACGCAGTATTTT. As protein: CASSEVSGTDTQYF.

The chain combines TRBV5-1 with TRBJ2-7; no clear D gene. This CDR3 has 14 residues. Deletions cut 0 bases from V and 8 bases from J, with 15 bases between. Germline loops: CDR1 SGHRS, CDR2 YFSETQ. The CDR3 nucleotides are TGCGCCAGCAGCTTGGGGCAGCGTACGTTCAAGCAGTACTTC. It translates to CASSLGQRTFKQYF. The whole variable domain, filled in from reference TRBV5-1 and TRBJ2-7, reads KAGVTQTPRYLIKTRGQQVTLSCSPISGHRSVSWYQQTPGQGLQFLFEYFSETQRNKGNFPGRFSGRQFSNSRSEMNVSTLELGDSALYLCASSLGQRTFKQYFGPGTRLTVT.

DNA for the CDR3: TGTGCCAGCAGTCCCCCGGGACACCGGTGGACTGAAGCTTTCTTT. As protein: CASSPPGHRWTEAFF. The rearrangement links TRBV6-5 to TRBJ1-1; TRBD1 is a possible D gene (6 bases). The germline CDR1 and CDR2 sequences are MNHEY and SVGAGI. This CDR3 comprises 15 residues. Trimming shortened V by 5 bases and J by 5 bases, and 18 bases separated the two germline ends.

V and J are TRBV11-2 and TRBJ2-7, with a possible D match to TRBD2 (5 bases). This CDR3 has 16 amino acids. In germline, CDR1 is SGHAT, CDR2 FQNNGV. The V end lost 5 bases, the J end lost 3 bases, and 20 bases lay between the germline ends. CDR3 protein: CASSLLGIEGFYEQYF. CDR3 DNA sequence: TGTGCCAGCAGCCTACTTGGTATCGAGGGTTTCTACGAGCAGTACTTC.

The chain joins TRBV19 to TRBJ1-1; D is unresolved. This CDR3 has 15 amino acids. V lost 9 bases and J 0 bases, leaving 17 bases between the germline ends. From germline, CDR1 is LNHDA and CDR2 SQIVND (reference sequence). The CDR3 region has the DNA TGTGCCAGCCAGGTGGGCAGAGAGATGAACACTGAAGCTTTCTTT. The encoded protein is CASQVGREMNTEAFF.

The J gene is TRBJ2-7, the V gene TRBV14; TRBD1 is a possible D gene (6 bases). CDR3 length equals 16 residues. CDR1 SGHDN and CDR2 FVKESK come from the germline V gene. The V end lost 0 bases, the J end lost 7 bases, and 19 bases lay between the germline ends. DNA of the CDR3: TGTGCCAGCAGCCAAGAAAGGTGGCAGGGGTCGGGAGAGCAGTACTTC. This encodes CASSQERWQGSGEQYF.

The chain is built from TRBV24-1 and TRBJ1-4; no clear D. Germline CDR1 and CDR2: KGHDR and SFDVKD. The V end was cut by 2 bases, the J end by 0 bases, with 6 bases between. The CDR3 runs to 15 residues. The CDR3 protein is CATSDSSSTNEKLFF. CDR3 sequence (DNA): TGTGCCACCAGTGATTCTTCCTCAACTAATGAAAAACTGTTTTTT.